Following are 29 T cell receptor beta chains from one sample sequenced in a study of blood T cells in healthy people across ages. PCR was performed a second time for about 6 to 12 cycles using a sample-barcoded 5' primer and a J-beta primer mix. From the 5' RACE reads, TCRdb called clonotypes with MiXCR, one entry per CDR3 protein. The sample has about 620,000 distinct CDR3 sequences, roughly half seen once. The sample comprised blood. These receptors were obtained from a woman of 80 years or more in good health.

A note on this clonotype: One base away lies a much larger clone, so this may be a sequencing read error. V and J are TRBV5-1 and TRBJ2-5; 7 bases match TRBD2. V was pared by 4 bases and J by 11 bases, with 17 bases of the junction left unmatched. The CDR3 is 15 amino acids. Germline CDR1 and CDR2: SGHRS and YFSETQ. The CDR3 nucleotides read TGCGCCAGCAGCACCGGACTAGTGGGTGGCAATGAGCAGTACTTC. As protein: CASSTGLVGGNEQYF.

This clonotype was counted only a few times. The rearrangement uses TRBV12-3 or TRBV12-4 and TRBJ2-4; 8 bases line up with TRBD1. The CDR3 has 13 residues. J gave up 13 bases and V 6 bases, and 11 bases lay outside the gene matches. CDR3 loop: CASSLTGDFEQYF. The CDR3 nucleotides are TGTGCCAGCAGCCTGACAGGGGATTTTGAGCAGTACTTC.

This clonotype was seen a handful of times. The rearrangement joins TRBV27 to TRBJ1-1; 8 bases are shared with TRBD1. The CDR3 totals 16 residues. The V segment lost 4 bases and the J segment 1 base; nucleotides outside the gene matches: 8. CDR1 is MNHEY and CDR2 is SMNVEV in the germline V gene (reference sequence). Here the CDR3 reads CASSSPGGVRNTEAFF. In DNA form, the CDR3 reads TGTGCCAGCAGTTCCCCAGGGGGCGTGCGGAACACTGAAGCTTTCTTT.

A few counts support this clonotype. The chain recombines TRBV5-1 with TRBJ2-1, with a possible D match to TRBD1 (5 bases). Germline CDR1 and CDR2: SGHRS and YFSETQ. This CDR3 region has 13 residues. Trimming shortened V by 8 bases and J by 6 bases, and 15 bases separated the two germline ends. The CDR3 DNA reads as TGCGCCAGTGCCGTGGGGCGCCTCAATGAGCAGTTCTTC. Its translation: CASAVGRLNEQFF.

A note on this clonotype: A junction end diverges from the germline sequence, so it may reflect a read error. The chain carries TRBV20-1 and TRBJ2-1, with D unclear. CDR1 is DFQATT, CDR2 SNEGSKA, per germline (reference sequence). The CDR3 covers 13 residues. For the CDR3, the DNA is TGCAGTGTTAGAGACTTGCGGTACAATGAGCAGTTCTTC. Translating it yields CSVRDLRYNEQFF.

On this clonotype: This may be a read error, as it is one base from a much larger clone. The rearrangement joins TRBV5-6 to TRBJ2-3; D gene uncertain. The CDR3 runs 16 residues. CDR1 is SGHDT and CDR2 is YYEEEE in the germline V gene. Trimming took off 1 base at V and 0 bases at J, with 12 bases between the two ends. The CDR3 is CASSLYGLPSTDTQYF. The CDR3 DNA reads TGTGCCAGCAGCTTGTATGGTCTTCCTAGCACAGATACGCAGTATTTT. The full variable domain, with the rest looked up from reference TRBV5-6 and TRBJ2-3, is DAGVTQSPTHLIKTRGQQVTLRCSPKSGHDTVSWYQQALGQGPQFIFQYYEEEERQRGNFPDRFSGHQFPNYSSELNVNALLLGDSALYLCASSLYGLPSTDTQYFGPGTRLTVL.

For this clonotype: A much larger clone lies a single base off, so this may be a read error. The chain is built from TRBV12-3 or TRBV12-4 and TRBJ2-7; TRBD1 agrees at 7 bases. The V segment lost 3 bases and the J segment 12 bases; nucleotides outside the gene matches: 17. The CDR3 extends over 15 amino acids. CDR3 nucleotide sequence: TGTGCCAGCAGTTTGGGGCTAGACAGGGCGGAGACCCTGTACTTC. Translated: CASSLGLDRAETLYF.

There are many counts of this clonotype. V and J are TRBV29-1 and TRBJ2-7, with D possibly TRBD1 on 6 matching bases. Trimming removed 8 bases from V and 3 bases from J, with 20 bases in between. This CDR3 comprises 14 residues. CDR1 and CDR2 from the germline V gene are SQVTM and ANQGSEA. The CDR3 DNA follows: TGCAGCATCAGAGGGTTCAGGGGCCTCTACGAGCAGTACTTC. As protein: CSIRGFRGLYEQYF.

The V call is TRBV7-2, the J call TRBJ2-5; possible D gene TRBD1, 6 bases. Germline CDR1 is SGHTA and CDR2 is FQGNSA. The CDR3 covers 13 residues. The germline V and J ends were trimmed by 5 bases and 5 bases, with 12 bases remaining between them. CDR3 bases: TGTGCCAGCAGCGGTACAGGGTTCGAGACCCAGTACTTC. The encoded protein is CASSGTGFETQYF.

This chain's CDR3 is CASSVVAGPNEQFF. In DNA, the CDR3 is TGTGCCAGCAGCGTAGTAGCAGGCCCTAATGAGCAGTTCTTC. The gene calls are TRBV9 and TRBJ2-1; D not resolved. The CDR3 contains 14 residues. In germline, CDR1 is SGDLS, CDR2 YYNGEE. V shed 0 bases and J shed 7 bases, with 11 bases lying between them.

To note about this clonotype: This may be a read error, as it is one base from a much larger clone. The chain has TRBV2 and TRBJ2-7; 8 bases line up with TRBD2. The V segment lost 5 bases and the J segment 3 bases; nucleotides outside the gene matches: 21. In germline, CDR1 is SNHLY, CDR2 FYNNEI. This CDR3 is 19 amino acids long. The CDR3 spells CASSKLLSSGDHWSYEQYF. CDR3 DNA sequence: TGTGCCAGCAGTAAACTCCTTAGTAGCGGGGACCATTGGAGCTACGAGCAGTACTTC.

The sample holds a few counts of this clonotype. V and J are TRBV12-3 or TRBV12-4 and TRBJ1-2; TRBD1 matches at 9 bases. After removal of 7 bases from V and 4 bases from J, the junction contained 7 bases not matched to a gene. CDR3 size: 14 residues. The CDR3 sequence: CASTKGQGPYGYTF. DNA for the CDR3: TGTGCCAGCACCAAGGGACAGGGCCCCTATGGCTACACCTTC.

V gene TRBV5-1 combines with J gene TRBJ2-3, with D perhaps TRBD1 (6 bases). In germline, CDR1 is SGHRS, CDR2 YFSETQ. Deletions cut 5 bases from V and 3 bases from J, with 16 bases between. The CDR3 length is 15 residues. This CDR3 is CASRPTGFETDTQYF. The CDR3 DNA reads as TGCGCCAGCAGGCCGACAGGCTTTGAAACAGATACGCAGTATTTT.

This clonotype has at least ten counts. This chain joins TRBV3-1 and TRBJ1-4; 9 bases line up with TRBD1. CDR3 length equals 16 residues. The germline V gene encodes CDR1 LGHDT and CDR2 YNNKEL (reference sequence). The ends lost 4 bases at V and 4 bases at J; junction bases unmatched: 7. In DNA form, the CDR3 reads TGTGCCAGCAGCCTCGGTTTGGGACAGGGTAATGAAAAACTGTTTTTT. It codes for CASSLGLGQGNEKLFF.

The V and J genes are TRBV4-3 and TRBJ2-3; D is unresolved. This CDR3 comprises 15 residues. Germline V lookup: CDR1 LGHNA, CDR2 YSLEER. The V end lost 0 bases, the J end lost 6 bases, and 13 bases lay between the germline ends. As DNA, the CDR3 is TGCGCCAGCAGCCAAGATGGAGAACCGGAGGATACGCAGTATTTT. Translating gives CASSQDGEPEDTQYF.

V gene TRBV20-1 combines with J gene TRBJ2-1, with TRBD2 matching over 13 bases. After removal of 5 bases from V and 4 bases from J, the junction contained 5 bases not matched to a gene. This CDR3 spans 15 amino acids. Germline V CDR1 and CDR2: DFQATT, SNEGSKA (reference sequence). The CDR3: CSADGTSGTYNEQFF. Written as DNA, the CDR3 is TGCAGTGCTGACGGGACTAGCGGGACTTACAATGAGCAGTTCTTC.

The sample holds a few counts of this clonotype. The chain couples TRBV12-3 or TRBV12-4 to TRBJ1-2; TRBD1 aligns across 10 bases. V dropped 7 bases and J dropped 8; count of bases not matched to a gene: 13. The CDR3 is 15 residues long. The CDR3, as DNA: TGTGCCAGCACCCGGATGGGGGACAGGGGTAGGGGCTACACCTTC. Protein: CASTRMGDRGRGYTF.

The chain's CDR3 is CASSPHSSTTGEQYF. CDR3 in DNA: TGTGCCAGCAGTCCTCACTCTTCCACGACCGGGGAGCAGTACTTC. This chain connects TRBV6-5 to TRBJ2-4; TRBD2 is a possible D gene (5 bases). The CDR3 has 15 residues. Trimming took 5 bases from V and 13 from J, leaving 24 bases between them. The V gene's germline CDR1 is MNHEY and CDR2 SVGAGI.

This clonotype was observed at least ten times. V gene TRBV11-2 combines with J gene TRBJ2-3; D is ambiguous. CDR1 is SGHAT and CDR2 is FQNNGV in the germline V gene. The CDR3 runs to 12 residues. Trimming removed 0 bases from V and 11 bases from J, with 9 bases in between. CDR3: CASSLEGSGQYF. As DNA, the CDR3 is TGTGCCAGCAGCTTAGAGGGCTCCGGGCAGTATTTT.

The V call is TRBV12-3 or TRBV12-4, the J call TRBJ1-4; D not certain. V dropped 5 bases and J dropped 1 base, with 11 bases sitting between them. The CDR3 is 15 amino acids. The CDR3 DNA reads as TGTGCCAGCAGTCTCCACGCCGGAACTAATGAAAAACTGTTTTTT. It specifies CASSLHAGTNEKLFF.

The chain carries TRBV4-2 and TRBJ2-7, with 9 bases identical to TRBD2. The closer fit of TRBJ2-5 to the DNA end suggests the J call may be wrong. CDR1 is LGHNA, CDR2 YNFKEQ, per germline. The CDR3 has 13 residues. CDR3 sequence: CASSGGRAQTQYF. The CDR3 bases are TGTGCCAGCAGTGGCGGGAGGGCCCAGACCCAGTACTTC.

This clonotype was counted only a few times. V and J are TRBV7-2 and TRBJ2-1; 8 bases are shared with TRBD2. The CDR3 totals 14 residues. V lost 5 bases to trimming and J lost 6 bases; unmatched junction nucleotides: 6. Germline CDR1 reads SGHTA; CDR2 reads FQGNSA. The CDR3 coding sequence is TGTGCCAGCAGCCCGATAGCGGGAACCAATGAGCAGTTCTTC. Amino acid sequence: CASSPIAGTNEQFF.

The V call is TRBV20-1, the J call TRBJ2-3, with 9 nucleotides matching TRBD1. Germline assignment: CDR1 DFQATT and CDR2 SNEGSKA (reference sequence). The CDR3 spans 15 residues. V shed 3 bases, J shed 5 bases, and the junction held 9 bases outside the gene matches. CDR3 residues: CSASGTGGSVDTQYF. The CDR3, as DNA: TGCAGTGCTAGCGGAACAGGGGGCAGCGTAGATACGCAGTATTTT.

This clonotype was observed at least ten times. This chain joins TRBV4-2 and TRBJ2-7, with TRBD2 as a possible D gene (6 bases). The germline gives CDR1 LGHNA, CDR2 YNFKEQ. Deletions cut 0 bases from V and 4 bases from J, with 13 bases between. This CDR3 comprises 15 residues. The CDR3 sequence is CASSQDLGLQYEQYF. The CDR3 DNA is TGTGCCAGCAGCCAAGATTTGGGACTCCAGTACGAGCAGTACTTC.

The V and J genes are TRBV5-1 and TRBJ2-7, with 15 positions matching TRBD2. J gave up 5 bases and V 4 bases, and 10 bases lay outside the gene matches. This CDR3 region has 17 residues. Germline-derived CDR1 and CDR2 are SGHRS and YFSETQ. The CDR3: CASSPGLAGGRINEQYF. The CDR3 DNA reads TGCGCCAGCAGCCCGGGACTAGCGGGGGGCAGGATCAACGAGCAGTACTTC.

The chain carries TRBV20-1 and TRBJ2-7; D is possibly TRBD1 (6 bases). Germline V gives CDR1 DFQATT, CDR2 SNEGSKA (reference sequence). The CDR3 loop spans 14 amino acids. V was shortened by 6 bases and J by 0 bases, with 15 bases between the two germline ends. This CDR3 reads CSAGSSGASYEQYF. CDR3 DNA sequence: TGCAGTGCCGGGTCTTCAGGGGCCTCCTACGAGCAGTACTTC.

About this clonotype itself: A read error is possible here, since a much larger clone lies one base away. The rearrangement joins TRBV7-3 to TRBJ2-5; D ambiguous. V was shortened by 5 bases and J by 2 bases, with 15 bases between the two germline ends. In germline, CDR1 is SGHTA, CDR2 FQGTGA. This CDR3 has 15 residues. The CDR3 loop is CASSHVTGHQETQYF. The CDR3 bases are TGTGCCAGCAGCCACGTCACCGGCCATCAAGAGACCCAGTACTTC.

This chain uses TRBV24-1 with TRBJ2-3, with 9 bases that match TRBD2. The trim removed 5 bases at V and 1 base at J, leaving 3 bases unmatched. The CDR3 totals 15 residues. Germline CDR1 reads KGHDR; CDR2 reads SFDVKD. Here the CDR3 DNA reads TGTGCCACCAGTGGCTTAGCGGGGGGCACAGATACGCAGTATTTT. Its translation is CATSGLAGGTDTQYF.

This clonotype appeared a single time. This rearrangement joins TRBV7-9 to TRBJ2-5; D could derive from TRBD1 or TRBD2 (5 bases each). Germline-derived CDR1 and CDR2 are SEHNR and FQNEAQ (reference sequence). The CDR3 runs 14 residues. Trimming took off 6 bases at V and 2 bases at J, with 13 bases between the two ends. The CDR3 nucleotides are TGTGCCAGCAGTCCAGAGGGGAATCAAGAGACCCAGTACTTC. Its translation is CASSPEGNQETQYF.